This T cell receptor beta chain was recovered during a study of T cell changes during pregnancy in multiple sclerosis. The protocol was immunoSEQ multiplex PCR, while the TCRdb copy is restricted to in-frame clones and leaves out a portion. The sample yields around 47,000 clones, 90% to 95% seen once. With 3 bases clipped from V and 0 bases from J, the junction kept 13 bases outside the gene matches. The CDR3 consists of 18 residues. Germline CDR1 is SGHNT and CDR2 is YYREEE (reference sequence). The chain links TRBV5-4 to TRBJ2-5, with 8 bases aligning to TRBD2. The TCR originated in a female donor with multiple sclerosis, enrolled in a pregnancy study. The sequencing used CD8+ T cells from peripheral blood mononuclear cells, collected in the first trimester of pregnancy. The CDR3 bases are TGTGCCAGCAGCTGGGACAAAGGACTAGCTGTGTACCAAGAGACCCAGTACTTC. This codes for CASSWDKGLAVYQETQYF.